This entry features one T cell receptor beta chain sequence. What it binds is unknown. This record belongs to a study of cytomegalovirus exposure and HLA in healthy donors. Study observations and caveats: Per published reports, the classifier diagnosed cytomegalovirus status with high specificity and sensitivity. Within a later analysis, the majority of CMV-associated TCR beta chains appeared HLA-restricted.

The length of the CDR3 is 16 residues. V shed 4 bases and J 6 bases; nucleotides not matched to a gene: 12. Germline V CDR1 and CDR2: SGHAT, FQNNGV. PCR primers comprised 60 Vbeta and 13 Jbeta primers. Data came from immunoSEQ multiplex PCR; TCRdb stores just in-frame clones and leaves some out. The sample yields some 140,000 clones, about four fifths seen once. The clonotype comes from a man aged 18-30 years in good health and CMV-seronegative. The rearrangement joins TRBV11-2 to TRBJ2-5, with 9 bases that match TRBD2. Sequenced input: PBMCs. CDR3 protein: CASSSSSGAIRKTQYF. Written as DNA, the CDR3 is TGTGCCAGCAGCTCTTCTAGCGGGGCAATCCGGAAGACCCAGTACTTC. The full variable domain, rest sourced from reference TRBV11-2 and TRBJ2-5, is EAGVAQSPRYKIIEKRQSVAFWCNPISGHATLYWYQQILGQGPKLLIQFQNNGVVDDSQLPKDRFSAERLKGVDSTLKIQPAKLEDSAVYLCASSSSSGAIRKTQYFGPGTRLLVL.